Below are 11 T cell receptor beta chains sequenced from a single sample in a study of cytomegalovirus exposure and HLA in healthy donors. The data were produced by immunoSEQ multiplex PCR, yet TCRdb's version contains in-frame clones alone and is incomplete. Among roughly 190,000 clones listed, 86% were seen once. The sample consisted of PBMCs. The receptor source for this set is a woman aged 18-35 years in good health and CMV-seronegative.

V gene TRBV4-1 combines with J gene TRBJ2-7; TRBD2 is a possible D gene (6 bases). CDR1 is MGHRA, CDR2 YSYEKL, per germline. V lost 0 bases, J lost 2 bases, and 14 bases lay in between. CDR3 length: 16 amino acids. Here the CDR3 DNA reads TGCGCCAGCAGCCAAGATATGGACTACCCTCCCTACGAGCAGTACTTC. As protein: CASSQDMDYPPYEQYF.

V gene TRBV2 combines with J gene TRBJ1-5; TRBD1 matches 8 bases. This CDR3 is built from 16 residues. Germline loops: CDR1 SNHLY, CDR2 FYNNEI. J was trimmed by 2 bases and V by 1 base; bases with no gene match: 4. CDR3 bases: TGTGCCAGCAGTGAAGACGACAGGGGCGGCAATCAGCCCCAGCATTTT. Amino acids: CASSEDDRGGNQPQHF.

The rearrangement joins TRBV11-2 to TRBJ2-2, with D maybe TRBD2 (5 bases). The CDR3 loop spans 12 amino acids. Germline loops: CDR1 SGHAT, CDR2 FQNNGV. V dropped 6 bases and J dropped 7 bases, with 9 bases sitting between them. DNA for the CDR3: TGTGCCAGCAGGAGAAGCGGCGGGGAGCTGTTTTTT. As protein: CASRRSGGELFF.

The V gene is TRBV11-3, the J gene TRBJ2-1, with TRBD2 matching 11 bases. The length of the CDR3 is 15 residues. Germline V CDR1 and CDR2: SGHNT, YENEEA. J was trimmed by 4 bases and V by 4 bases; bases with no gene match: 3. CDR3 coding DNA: TGTGCCAGCAGCTCGACTAGCGGGACATACAATGAGCAGTTCTTC. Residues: CASSSTSGTYNEQFF.

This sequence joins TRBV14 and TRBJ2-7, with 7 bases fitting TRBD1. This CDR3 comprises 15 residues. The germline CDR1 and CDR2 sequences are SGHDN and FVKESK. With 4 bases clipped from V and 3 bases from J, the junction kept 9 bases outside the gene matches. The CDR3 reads CASSLQGGYHYEQYF. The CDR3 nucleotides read TGTGCCAGCAGCCTCCAAGGGGGCTACCACTACGAGCAGTACTTC.

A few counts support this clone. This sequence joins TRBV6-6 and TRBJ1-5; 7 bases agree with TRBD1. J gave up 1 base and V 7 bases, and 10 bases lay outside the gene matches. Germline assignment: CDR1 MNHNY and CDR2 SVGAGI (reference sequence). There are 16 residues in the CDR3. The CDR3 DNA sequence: TGTGCCAGCACTTCAATCGGGGGACAGAGCAATCAGCCCCAGCATTTT. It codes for CASTSIGGQSNQPQHF.

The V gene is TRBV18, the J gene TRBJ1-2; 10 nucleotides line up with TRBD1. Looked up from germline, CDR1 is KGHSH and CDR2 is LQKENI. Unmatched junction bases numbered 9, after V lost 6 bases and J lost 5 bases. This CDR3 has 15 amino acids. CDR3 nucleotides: TGTGCCAGCTCCCCGGGGACAGGGGTGAAGTATGGCTACACCTTC. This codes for CASSPGTGVKYGYTF.

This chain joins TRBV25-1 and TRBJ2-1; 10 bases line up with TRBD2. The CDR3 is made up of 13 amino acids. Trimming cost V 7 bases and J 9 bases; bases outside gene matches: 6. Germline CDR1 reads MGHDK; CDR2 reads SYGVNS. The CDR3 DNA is TGTGCCAGCAACAGCGGGGGGGCTGGTGAGCAGTTCTTC. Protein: CASNSGGAGEQFF.

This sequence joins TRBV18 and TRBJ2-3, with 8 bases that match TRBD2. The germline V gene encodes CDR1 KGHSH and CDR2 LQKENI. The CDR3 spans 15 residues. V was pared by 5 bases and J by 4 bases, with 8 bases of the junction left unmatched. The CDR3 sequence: CASSTSGSGPDTQYF. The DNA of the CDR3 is TGTGCCAGCTCAACAAGCGGGAGTGGGCCAGATACGCAGTATTTT.

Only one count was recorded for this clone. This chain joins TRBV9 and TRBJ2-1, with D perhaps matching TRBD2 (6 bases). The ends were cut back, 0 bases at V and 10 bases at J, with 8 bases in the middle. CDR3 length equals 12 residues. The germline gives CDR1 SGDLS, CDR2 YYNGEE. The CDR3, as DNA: TGTGCCAGCAGCGTAGGTAGCGGCGAGCAGTTCTTC. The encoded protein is CASSVGSGEQFF.

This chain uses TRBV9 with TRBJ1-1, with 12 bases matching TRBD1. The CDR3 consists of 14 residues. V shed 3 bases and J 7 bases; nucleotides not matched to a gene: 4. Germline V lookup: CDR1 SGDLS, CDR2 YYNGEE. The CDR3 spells CASSAGTGGGEAFF. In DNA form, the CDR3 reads TGTGCCAGCAGCGCTGGGACAGGGGGCGGTGAAGCTTTCTTT.